The clone carrying this T cell receptor beta chain was observed a handful of times. Antigen specificity is unknown. This sample stems from a study of T cells in Graves' hyperthyroidism and ophthalmopathy. The J segment lost 4 bases and the V segment lost 1 base, leaving 8 bases of the junction unmatched. Germline CDR1 and CDR2: SGHTA and FQGNSA. CDR3 size: 16 residues. RNA transcripts were the template for amplifying TCR beta CDR3 regions. Primed by the HTBI set, a first-round RT-PCR was run on the TCR CDR3. TCRdb passed the multiplex PCR reads through MiXCR, listing each CDR3 protein once. Altogether more than 550,000 distinct CDR3 sequences are present, roughly a sixth being singletons, with the ten largest covering approximately 15%. Regarding the study as a whole: In the analysis, a 13 V-J model separated ophthalmopathy from stable hyperthyroidism.

The chain uses TRBV7-2 and TRBJ2-5; 8 bases map to TRBD1. Sequencing was done on a sample of blood. The sequence was collected from a woman aged 45-65 years with Graves' hyperthyroidism that later progressed to Graves' ophthalmopathy. This CDR3 is CASSLDNRGSGETQYF. In nucleotides, the CDR3 is TGTGCCAGCAGCTTAGATAACAGGGGGTCGGGAGAGACCCAGTACTTC.